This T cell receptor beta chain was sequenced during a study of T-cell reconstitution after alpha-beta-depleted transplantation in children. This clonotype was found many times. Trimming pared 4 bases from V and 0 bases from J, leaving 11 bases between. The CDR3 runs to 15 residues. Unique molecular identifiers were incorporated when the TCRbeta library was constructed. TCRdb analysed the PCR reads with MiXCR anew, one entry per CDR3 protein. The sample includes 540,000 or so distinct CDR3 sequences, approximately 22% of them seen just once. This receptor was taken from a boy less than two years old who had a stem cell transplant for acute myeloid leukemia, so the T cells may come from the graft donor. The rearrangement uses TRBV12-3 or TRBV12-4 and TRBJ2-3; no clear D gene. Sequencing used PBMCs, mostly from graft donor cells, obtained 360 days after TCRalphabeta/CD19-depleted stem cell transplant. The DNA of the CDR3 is TGTGCCAGCAGTTATTTGGCAGTCAGCACAGATACGCAGTATTTT. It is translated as CASSYLAVSTDTQYF.